A selection of T cell receptor beta chains follows, all from one sample in a study of blood T cell repertoires in COVID-19. Assay used: immunoSEQ multiplex PCR; TCRdb lists only in-frame clones, some missing. The table includes 120,000 or so clones, less than 85% detected once. What was sequenced was peripheral blood. The receptors come from a woman of 80 years or more with acute or convalescent COVID-19. CDR3s include the opening cysteine and the closing phenylalanine or tryptophan. Fields, in order: V gene, clone size, D gene, J gene, CDR3 protein, CDR3 DNA. The D gene is left open where the match is weak. Clone size, where shown, is once, few, many, or a class for clones that have expanded.

v_call: TRBV7-8
clone_size: .
d_call: .
j_call: TRBJ1-2
cdr3_aa: CASSSEGGELYTF
cdr3_nt: TGTGCCAGCAGCTCCGAGGGAGGGGAACTCTACACCTTC

v_call: TRBV7-9
clone_size: .
d_call: TRBD1
j_call: TRBJ2-5
cdr3_aa: CASSLAVGRGETQYF
cdr3_nt: TGTGCCAGCAGCTTAGCGGTCGGCAGGGGGGAGACCCAGTACTTC

v_call: TRBV9
clone_size: .
d_call: .
j_call: TRBJ2-2
cdr3_aa: CASSVSHGELFF
cdr3_nt: TGTGCCAGCAGCGTAAGCCACGGGGAGCTGTTTTTT

v_call: TRBV7-9
clone_size: few
d_call: TRBD2
j_call: TRBJ2-1
cdr3_aa: CASSYSGGYNEQFF
cdr3_nt: TGTGCCAGCAGCTATAGCGGGGGTTACAATGAGCAGTTCTTC

v_call: TRBV24-1
clone_size: .
d_call: .
j_call: TRBJ1-4
cdr3_aa: CATSDLEEKLFF
cdr3_nt: TGTGCCACCAGTGATTTGGAGGAAAAACTGTTTTTT

v_call: TRBV29-1
clone_size: .
d_call: TRBD1
j_call: TRBJ1-2
cdr3_aa: CSVERGQGYGYTF
cdr3_nt: TGCAGCGTTGAAAGAGGACAGGGCTATGGCTACACCTTC

v_call: TRBV28
clone_size: .
d_call: TRBD1
j_call: TRBJ1-3
cdr3_aa: CATHERGGGNTIYF
cdr3_nt: TGTGCCACCCACGAAAGAGGGGGCGGAAACACCATATATTTT

v_call: TRBV27
clone_size: .
d_call: TRBD1
j_call: TRBJ1-5
cdr3_aa: CASSLGTGGINQPQHF
cdr3_nt: TGTGCCAGCAGTTTGGGGACAGGGGGCATCAATCAGCCCCAGCATTTT

v_call: TRBV2
clone_size: .
d_call: .
j_call: TRBJ2-2
cdr3_aa: CATKTAGGELFF
cdr3_nt: TGTGCCACCAAAACGGCGGGCGGGGAGCTGTTTTTT

v_call: TRBV7-8
clone_size: .
d_call: TRBD2
j_call: TRBJ2-5
cdr3_aa: CASSSAIGGIVETQYF
cdr3_nt: TGTGCCAGCAGCTCCGCTATCGGGGGGATTGTTGAGACCCAGTACTTC

v_call: TRBV5-3
clone_size: .
d_call: TRBD1
j_call: TRBJ2-5
cdr3_aa: CARSFIRGFSKETQYF
cdr3_nt: TGTGCCAGAAGCTTTATCAGGGGGTTTAGTAAAGAGACCCAGTACTTC

v_call: TRBV4-1
clone_size: .
d_call: .
j_call: TRBJ1-5
cdr3_aa: CASSQDQGSRSQPQHF
cdr3_nt: TGCGCCAGCAGCCAAGATCAAGGGAGTCGGAGTCAGCCCCAGCATTTT

v_call: TRBV5-4
clone_size: .
d_call: .
j_call: TRBJ1-2
cdr3_aa: CASSLKAGYGYTF
cdr3_nt: TGTGCCAGCAGCTTGAAGGCAGGCTATGGCTACACCTTC

v_call: TRBV6-5
clone_size: .
d_call: TRBD1
j_call: TRBJ1-5
cdr3_aa: CASKHTGVEQPQHF
cdr3_nt: TGTGCCAGCAAGCATACAGGGGTGGAACAGCCCCAGCATTTT

v_call: TRBV6-1
clone_size: .
d_call: TRBD1
j_call: TRBJ2-7
cdr3_aa: CASSAGPGTGVAYEQYF
cdr3_nt: TGTGCCAGCAGTGCCGGTCCTGGGACAGGGGTTGCCTACGAGCAGTACTTC

v_call: TRBV4-1
clone_size: .
d_call: TRBD1
j_call: TRBJ2-2
cdr3_aa: CASSARGTVNTGELFF
cdr3_nt: TGCGCCAGCAGCGCAAGGGGGACAGTGAACACCGGGGAGCTGTTTTTT

v_call: TRBV6-2/TRBV6-3
clone_size: .
d_call: TRBD1
j_call: TRBJ1-4
cdr3_aa: CASSLQGEYEKLFF
cdr3_nt: TGTGCCAGCAGCCTACAGGGGGAGTATGAAAAACTGTTTTTT

v_call: TRBV12-3/TRBV12-4
clone_size: .
d_call: .
j_call: TRBJ1-1
cdr3_aa: CASSLSGNTEAFF
cdr3_nt: TGTGCCAGCAGTTTATCAGGAAACACTGAAGCTTTCTTT

v_call: TRBV5-5
clone_size: .
d_call: .
j_call: TRBJ1-2
cdr3_aa: CASSRGGGGDYGYTF
cdr3_nt: TGTGCCAGCAGCCGGGGGGGCGGGGGGGACTATGGCTACACCTTC

v_call: TRBV28
clone_size: .
d_call: .
j_call: TRBJ2-7
cdr3_aa: CASTQTQTYEQYF
cdr3_nt: TGTGCCAGCACTCAAACCCAGACTTACGAGCAGTACTTC

v_call: TRBV25-1
clone_size: .
d_call: TRBD2
j_call: TRBJ2-2
cdr3_aa: CASRGVNTGELFF
cdr3_nt: TGTGCCAGCCGGGGGGTCAACACCGGGGAGCTGTTTTTT

v_call: TRBV7-3
clone_size: once
d_call: .
j_call: TRBJ2-5
cdr3_aa: CASSKYGGETQYF
cdr3_nt: TGTGCCAGCAGCAAATACGGGGGAGAGACCCAGTACTTC

v_call: TRBV12-5
clone_size: .
d_call: .
j_call: TRBJ1-4
cdr3_aa: CASGLGVTNEKLFF
cdr3_nt: TGTGCTAGTGGTTTGGGAGTAACTAATGAAAAACTGTTTTTT

v_call: TRBV28
clone_size: .
d_call: TRBD2
j_call: TRBJ2-7
cdr3_aa: CASTRGASGSYEQYF
cdr3_nt: TGTGCCAGCACCCGAGGGGCTAGCGGCTCCTACGAGCAGTACTTC

v_call: TRBV6-1
clone_size: .
d_call: TRBD1
j_call: TRBJ2-1
cdr3_aa: CASSEGPGTGGNEQFF
cdr3_nt: TGTGCCAGCAGTGAAGGCCCCGGGACAGGGGGTAACGAGCAGTTCTTC

v_call: TRBV19
clone_size: .
d_call: .
j_call: TRBJ1-4
cdr3_aa: CASSMSANEKLFF
cdr3_nt: TGTGCCAGTAGTATGTCAGCTAATGAAAAACTGTTTTTT

v_call: TRBV6-2/TRBV6-3
clone_size: .
d_call: .
j_call: TRBJ1-4
cdr3_aa: CASSSHRSPATNEKLFF
cdr3_nt: TGTGCCAGCAGTTCCCACAGGAGTCCTGCAACTAATGAAAAACTGTTTTTT

v_call: TRBV7-2
clone_size: .
d_call: TRBD2
j_call: TRBJ2-3
cdr3_aa: CASSLVAGARTDTQYF
cdr3_nt: TGTGCCAGCAGCTTAGTAGCGGGGGCCCGCACAGATACGCAGTATTTT

v_call: TRBV11-3
clone_size: .
d_call: TRBD1
j_call: TRBJ2-1
cdr3_aa: CASSLGGQGEWEQFF
cdr3_nt: TGTGCCAGCAGCTTGGGTGGACAGGGAGAATGGGAGCAGTTCTTC